This TCR beta chain was identified in a study of a mutant IDH1 vaccine in newly diagnosed glioma. Turning to the study itself: Therapy received beforehand was radiotherapy, temozolomide, or both, with most patients given both.

About this clone itself: Its antigen is unidentified.

Germline V gene data show CDR1 as SGHNT and CDR2 as YENEEA. Trimming took 5 bases from V and 3 from J; bases not matched to a gene: 14. The CDR3 is 17 amino acids. Documented time point: week 11, during vaccination. With topical imiquimod, each dose of the vaccine consisted of 300 ug of mutant IDH1 20-mer peptide. Assay: immunoSEQ multiplex PCR; the TCRdb copy retains only in-frame clones and omits some. The table has under 150,000 clones, roughly 75% seen once. The sample consisted of PBMCs, taken from a glioma patient whose treatment included an IDH1 peptide vaccine. This clonotype originated in a man aged 35 to 55 with glioma. This chain links TRBV11-3 with TRBJ2-7, with 9 bases matching TRBD1. The CDR3 DNA sequence: TGTGCCAGCAGCCCAGTTGGGACAGGGTCCTTTATCTACGAGCAGTACTTC. This encodes CASSPVGTGSFIYEQYF.